The subject of this entry is one T cell receptor (beta chain). This clonotype has only a few counts. No cognate antigen has been identified for it. Per-nucleotide qualities are absent, and no much larger clonotype sits a single base away. As encoded in the germline V gene, CDR1 is SNHLY while CDR2 is FYNNEI. V was cut back by 1 base and J by 1 base, leaving a gap of 10 bases between them. The CDR3 covers 15 residues, taking in both the cysteine and the phenylalanine. Only the CDR3 portion is preserved as DNA: 45 bases, with reading frame beginning at the first base. This sample is part of a study of blood T cells in healthy people across ages (dated by TCRdb to about 2015). The study in broad terms: In model experiments, template switching captured roughly one uniquely barcoded TCR beta cDNA molecule for every two T cells. Using deep sequencing normalized with unique cDNA molecular identifiers, the study measured how TCR beta repertoire diversity changes with age. Donors were grouped into four age groups: young (average approximately 16 years), middle-aged (39), aged (62) and long-lived (around 82). Donors of different ages were randomly distributed across sequencing lanes to avoid experimental bias. Two additional independent replicas of 1 million unique cDNA reads from the same blood draw were analyzed for two donors (one aged 18 to 30 and one aged 80 or older). What the research found in general, with its limitations: Observed TCR beta diversity per million T cells fell roughly linearly with age, and a significant reduction was already apparent by age about 36. Compared with the aged group, more naive CD4+ T cells, fewer expanded clones and increased TCR diversity were shown by the long-lived group, suggesting age selection. The CMV infection status of donors was not known, potentially confounding age-related changes in expanded clonotypes. Bulk unsorted PBMC profiling prevented conclusive comparison of naive and antigen-experienced compartments. There was a strong correlation between observed TCR beta diversity and the percentage of naive T cells measured by flow cytometry. Estimates of total diversity based on one million sequenced T cells were regarded as lower bounds and as underestimates.

Library generation was performed with 5' RACE. Instrument used: Illumina HiSeq 2500. A second PCR of 7 to 11 cycles was performed with a sample-barcoded 5' primer and a J-beta primer mix. A unique molecular identifier was introduced onto each TCR beta cDNA molecule by a template-switch 5' adaptor carrying 12 random nucleotides. Each sample yielded at least 2.5 million CDR3-containing paired-end reads. First-strand cDNA synthesis was performed from all RNA using the Mint cDNA synthesis kit, with priming by a TRBC-specific oligonucleotide. After uracil-DNA glycosylase treatment, a first 18-cycle PCR used universal primers M1SS and BC2_uni_R on all cDNA. The paper's processing steps were these. For normalization, 1 million high-quality reads were randomly selected from each sample, with every read carrying a distinct molecular identifier. Reads with shared molecular identifiers were discarded instead of being binned into consensus sequences. MiTCR, with a Q25 quality threshold and the strictest error-elimination algorithm, was used for CDR3 identification, clonotype clustering and error correction. Lower-bound total TCR beta diversity was estimated with a nonparametric unseen species model using Euler transformation. The public sequencing data were trimmed at Q25 with fastp and processed into clonotypes with MiXCR by TCRdb, which kept only in-frame beta chains. Identical CDR3 proteins give one entry, which carries the most common genes and DNA. The V and J calls reflect TCRdb's pipeline rather than the authors' work. Here the sample has 850,000 to 950,000 distinct CDR3 sequences; about 28% occur a single time. Around 16% of the sample rests with the top ten.

Donors were a few dozen systemically healthy Caucasian individuals from Russia aged roughly 6 to 95 years. Around 10 milliliters of peripheral blood were drawn from each donor into EDTA-treated Vacutainer tubes. Ficoll-Paque density-gradient centrifugation was used to isolate PBMCs, with at least 7 million per sample. Trizol reagent was used to extract total RNA from the PBMCs, yielding at least 6 micrograms per sample. For every donor, flow cytometry on a PBMC aliquot measured the percentage of naive CD45RAhigh/CD27high T cells. The source material was blood. This sequence originates from a woman older than 75 in good health. The chain is assembled from TRBV2 and TRBJ1-2, with TRBD1 as a weak D call on 5 bases. This receptor carries the CDR3 CASSEGQGFNYGYTF. DNA sequence: TGTGCCAGCAGTGAAGGGCAGGGATTTAACTATGGCTACACCTTC.